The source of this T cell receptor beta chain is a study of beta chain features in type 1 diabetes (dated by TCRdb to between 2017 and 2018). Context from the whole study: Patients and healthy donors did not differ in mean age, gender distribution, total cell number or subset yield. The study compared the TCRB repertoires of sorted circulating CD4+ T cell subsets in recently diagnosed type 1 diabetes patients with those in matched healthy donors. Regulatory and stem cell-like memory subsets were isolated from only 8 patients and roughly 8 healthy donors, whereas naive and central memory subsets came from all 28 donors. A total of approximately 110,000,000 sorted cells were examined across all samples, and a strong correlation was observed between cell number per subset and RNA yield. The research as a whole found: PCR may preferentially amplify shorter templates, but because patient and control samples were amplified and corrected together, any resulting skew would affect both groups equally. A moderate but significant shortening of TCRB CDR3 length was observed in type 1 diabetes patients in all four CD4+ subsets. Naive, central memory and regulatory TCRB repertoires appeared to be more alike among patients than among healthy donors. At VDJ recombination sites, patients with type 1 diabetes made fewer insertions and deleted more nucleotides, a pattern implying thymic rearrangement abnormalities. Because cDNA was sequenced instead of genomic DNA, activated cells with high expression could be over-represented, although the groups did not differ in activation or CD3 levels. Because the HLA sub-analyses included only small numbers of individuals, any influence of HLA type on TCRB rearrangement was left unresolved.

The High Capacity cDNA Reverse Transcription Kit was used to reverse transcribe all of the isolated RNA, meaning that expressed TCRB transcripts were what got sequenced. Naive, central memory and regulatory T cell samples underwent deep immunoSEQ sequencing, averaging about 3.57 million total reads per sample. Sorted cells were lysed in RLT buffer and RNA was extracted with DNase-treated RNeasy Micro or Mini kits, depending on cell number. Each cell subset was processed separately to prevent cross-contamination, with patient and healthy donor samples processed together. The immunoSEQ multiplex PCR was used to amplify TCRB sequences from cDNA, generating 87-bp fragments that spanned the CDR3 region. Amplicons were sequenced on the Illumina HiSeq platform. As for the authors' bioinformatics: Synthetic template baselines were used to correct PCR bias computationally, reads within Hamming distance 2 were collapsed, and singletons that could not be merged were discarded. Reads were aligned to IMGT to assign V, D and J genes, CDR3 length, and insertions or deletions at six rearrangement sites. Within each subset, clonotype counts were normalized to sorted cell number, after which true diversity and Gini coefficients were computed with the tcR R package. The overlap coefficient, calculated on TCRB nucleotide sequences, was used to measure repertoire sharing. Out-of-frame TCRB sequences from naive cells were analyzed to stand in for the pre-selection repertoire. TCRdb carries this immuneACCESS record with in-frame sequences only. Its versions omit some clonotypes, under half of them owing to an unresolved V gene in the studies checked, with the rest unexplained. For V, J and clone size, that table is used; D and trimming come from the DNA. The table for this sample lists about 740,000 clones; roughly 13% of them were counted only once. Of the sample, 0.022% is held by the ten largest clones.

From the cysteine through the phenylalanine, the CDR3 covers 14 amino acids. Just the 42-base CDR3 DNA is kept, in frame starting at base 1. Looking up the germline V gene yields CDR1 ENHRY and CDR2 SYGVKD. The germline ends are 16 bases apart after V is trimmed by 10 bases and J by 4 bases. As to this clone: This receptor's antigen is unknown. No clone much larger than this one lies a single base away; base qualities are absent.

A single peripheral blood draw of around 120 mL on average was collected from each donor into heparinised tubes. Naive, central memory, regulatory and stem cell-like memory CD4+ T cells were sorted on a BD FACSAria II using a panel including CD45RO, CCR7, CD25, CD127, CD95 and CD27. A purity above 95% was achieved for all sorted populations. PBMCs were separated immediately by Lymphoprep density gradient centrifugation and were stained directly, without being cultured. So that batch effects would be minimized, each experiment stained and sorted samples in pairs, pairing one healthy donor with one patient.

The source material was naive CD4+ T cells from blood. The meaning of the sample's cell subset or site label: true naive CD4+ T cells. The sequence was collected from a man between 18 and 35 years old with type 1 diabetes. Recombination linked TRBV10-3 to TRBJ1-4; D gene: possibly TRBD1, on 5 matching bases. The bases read TGTGCCAGTTGCGAGCCAGGGATTAATGAAAAACTGTTTTTT. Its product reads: CASCEPGINEKLFF.